Presented here are 7 T cell receptor beta chains from one specimen sequenced in a study of early T cells in non-severe SARS-CoV-2 infection. TCRdb processed the 5' RACE reads anew with MiXCR; each CDR3 protein has one entry. The sample has 98,000 or so distinct CDR3 sequences; 9.5% to 12% are singletons. The material sequenced was whole blood. The receptor set was obtained from an adult who was a healthcare worker with PCR-confirmed SARS-CoV-2 infection or an uninfected control (not recorded which).

This rearrangement joins TRBV6-5 to TRBJ2-7, with 8 bases aligning to TRBD1. Germline V gives CDR1 MNHEY, CDR2 SVGAGI. V lost 6 bases, J lost 4 bases, and 8 bases stayed unmatched. The CDR3 is made up of 14 amino acids. This CDR3 is CASSRRTGRYEQYF. The CDR3 DNA reads TGTGCCAGCAGCCGACGGACAGGGAGGTACGAGCAGTACTTC.

The chain has TRBV4-2 and TRBJ2-7, with 9 positions matching TRBD1. The V gene's germline CDR1 is LGHNA and CDR2 YNFKEQ. The CDR3 has 16 residues. V trimming: 4 bases; J trimming: 3 bases; junction bases outside the gene matches: 10. In DNA, the CDR3 is TGTGCCAGCAGCCGAACACCGGGACAGGGTATCTACGAGCAGTACTTC. Translated, it gives CASSRTPGQGIYEQYF.

This clonotype has ten or more counts. This rearrangement joins TRBV12-3 or TRBV12-4 to TRBJ1-5; D gene ambiguous. With 3 bases removed from V and 3 bases from J, the gap between germline ends came to 6 bases. The CDR3 is made up of 13 amino acids. This CDR3 is CASSFKSNQPQHF. The CDR3 DNA is TGTGCCAGCAGTTTCAAGTCCAATCAGCCCCAGCATTTT.

This clonotype was seen a few times. The CDR3 protein is CSVEGAGFYGYTF. Written as DNA, the CDR3 is TGCAGCGTTGAAGGGGCAGGGTTTTATGGCTACACCTTC. V gene TRBV29-1 combines with J gene TRBJ1-2, with D possibly matching TRBD1 (5 bases). The germline V gene has CDR1 SQVTM and CDR2 ANQGSEA. V lost 1 base and J lost 5, with 11 bases in between. CDR3 size: 13 residues.

To note about this clonotype: This may be a read error, as it is one base from a much larger clone. The J gene is TRBJ1-4, the V gene TRBV4-2, with D perhaps TRBD1 (5 bases). CDR1 is LGHNA and CDR2 is YNFKEQ in the germline V gene. This CDR3 contains 15 residues. As DNA, the CDR3 is TGTGTCAGCAGCCAAGATGAGGGGTCAGGTGAAAAACTGTTTTTT. Its protein is CVSSQDEGSGEKLFF.

V gene TRBV5-4 combines with J gene TRBJ2-7; 8 bases match TRBD2. Looked up from germline, CDR1 is SGHNT and CDR2 is YYREEE (reference sequence). V shed 4 bases and J 5 bases; nucleotides not matched to a gene: 11. The CDR3 loop spans 15 amino acids. In DNA form, the CDR3 reads TGTGCCAGCAGCCTGGACGCGGGGGGCAATAACGAGCAGTACTTC. Its protein is CASSLDAGGNNEQYF.

The chain combines TRBV20-1 with TRBJ2-3; 7 bases align to TRBD2. Trimming took 5 bases from V and 0 from J; bases not matched to a gene: 11. The germline V gene encodes CDR1 DFQATT and CDR2 SNEGSKA (reference sequence). This CDR3 contains 16 residues. CDR3 region: CSAPTGGLGSTDTQYF. The CDR3 DNA reads TGCAGTGCTCCAACTGGAGGACTAGGGAGCACAGATACGCAGTATTTT.